This T cell receptor (beta chain) was recovered during a study of blood T cell repertoires in COVID-19. Study-wide background: Sample material is recorded as cDNA or gDNA derived from T cells, B-cell-depleted T cells, or PBMCs.

Per the germline V gene, CDR1 is SGHRS and CDR2 is YFSETQ. After removal of 6 bases from V and 6 bases from J, the junction contained 7 bases not matched to a gene. The CDR3 runs to 14 residues. Original processing methods: Estimated nucleated cell counts came from reference gene primer amplification. The data were produced by immunoSEQ multiplex PCR, yet TCRdb's version contains in-frame clones alone and is incomplete. The V and J calls and clone size come from that table; D and trimming were worked out from the DNA. Of about 300,000 clones in the sample, about 80% are singletons; the top ten hold 8% to 9.5%.

The sequenced material came from peripheral blood. V gene TRBV5-1 combines with J gene TRBJ2-2, with 8 bases lining up with TRBD1. This clonotype was obtained from a woman between 50 and 59 years old who had recovered from COVID-19. CDR3 in amino acids: CASIGQGASGELFF. The DNA of the CDR3 is TGCGCCAGCATAGGACAGGGTGCTTCCGGGGAGCTGTTTTTT.